Presented here are 16 T cell receptor beta chains from one specimen sequenced in a study of blood T cells in healthy people across ages. Next came a second PCR, run for about 7 to 12 cycles, which used a sample-barcoded 5' primer along with a J-beta primer mix. TCRdb reprocessed the 5' RACE reads with MiXCR, giving one entry per CDR3 protein. The data contain over 1,200,000 distinct CDR3 sequences, approximately 59% of them singletons. Specimen: blood. These receptor sequences come from a man aged 18 to 30 in good health.

The rearrangement links TRBV29-1 to TRBJ2-5; 7 nucleotides agree with TRBD2. The CDR3 covers 14 residues. J was trimmed by 11 bases and V by 4 bases; bases with no gene match: 16. Germline CDR1 reads SQVTM; CDR2 reads ANQGSEA. The CDR3 is CSVARAGTINEQYF. In nucleotides, the CDR3 is TGCAGCGTTGCCCGGGCGGGGACTATTAATGAGCAGTACTTC.

This clonotype was observed once. The rearrangement links TRBV7-9 to TRBJ1-2; D is perhaps TRBD1 (5 bases). Germline assignment: CDR1 SEHNR and CDR2 FQNEAQ (reference sequence). This CDR3 spans 14 amino acids. Trimming stripped 3 bases from V and 3 bases from J, with 11 bases between. The DNA for the CDR3 is TGTGCCAGCAGCTTCGGGGCAGCCTACTATGGCTACACCTTC. Translating it yields CASSFGAAYYGYTF.

J is TRBJ2-2 and V is TRBV10-3, with 10 bases identical to TRBD2. The germline CDR1 and CDR2 sequences are ENHRY and SYGVKD. Trimming cost V 6 bases and J 5 bases; bases outside gene matches: 6. CDR3 length: 15 amino acids. As DNA, the CDR3 is TGTGCCATCAGATTAGCGGGAGGAGGAACCGGGGAGCTGTTTTTT. Translating gives CAIRLAGGGTGELFF.

The V gene is TRBV11-2, the J gene TRBJ2-7; TRBD2 aligns across 7 bases. The CDR3 is 14 amino acids. V shed 4 bases, J shed 3 bases, and the junction held 6 bases outside the gene matches. Germline V gene lookup returns CDR1 SGHAT and CDR2 FQNNGV. This CDR3 reads CASSSLGLYYEQYF. In DNA, the CDR3 is TGTGCCAGCAGCTCCCTGGGACTATACTACGAGCAGTACTTC.

This clonotype has more than one count but fewer than ten. A junction boundary mismatches the germline segment, possibly from a read error. The rearrangement uses TRBV6-1 and TRBJ2-7; unclear D gene. The CDR3 is made up of 10 amino acids. Germline CDR1 is MNHNS and CDR2 is SASEGT. CDR3 residues: CASNSHEQYF. CDR3 DNA sequence: TGTGCCAGCAACTCCCACGAGCAGTACTTC.

V gene TRBV4-3 combines with J gene TRBJ2-3; D is possibly TRBD2 (6 bases). The V end lost 0 bases, the J end lost 2 bases, and 12 bases lay between the germline ends. The CDR3 covers 16 residues. Germline V lookup: CDR1 LGHNA, CDR2 YSLEER. This CDR3 is CASSQDSGSYTDTQYF. CDR3 in DNA: TGCGCCAGCAGCCAAGATAGCGGCAGTTACACAGATACGCAGTATTTT.

This clonotype was seen a handful of times. The J gene is TRBJ1-2, the V gene TRBV29-1, with 7 positions matching TRBD1. Losses at the gene ends were 7 bases for V and 4 bases for J; bases not matched to a gene: 6. The length of the CDR3 is 12 residues. Germline values: CDR1 SQVTM, CDR2 ANQGSEA. Written as DNA, the CDR3 is TGCAGCGAACCGGGACAGCCCTATGGCTACACCTTC. Translated, it gives CSEPGQPYGYTF.

This clonotype has just one count. The chain carries TRBV2 and TRBJ2-3; 9 bases are a match to TRBD2. CDR3 size: 12 residues. The germline gives CDR1 SNHLY, CDR2 FYNNEI. Germline trimming cut 6 bases from V and 15 bases from J; bases unmatched to any gene: 10. CDR3 amino acids: CASRGPGTSNYF. CDR3 sequence (DNA): TGTGCCAGCAGGGGTCCGGGGACTAGCAACTATTTT.

Only one count was recorded for this clonotype. The chain employs TRBV12-3 or TRBV12-4 and TRBJ2-7; tentative D call: TRBD2 (6 bases). Between the trimmed V and J ends, which lost 6 bases and 5 bases, there was a span of 17 bases. The CDR3 runs 14 residues. The CDR3: CASRPGLFNDEQYF. The CDR3 nucleotides are TGTGCCAGCAGACCGGGACTTTTTAACGACGAGCAGTACTTC.

This sequence joins TRBV6-1 and TRBJ2-3; TRBD2 aligns across 11 bases. J was trimmed by 4 bases and V by 6 bases; bases with no gene match: 12. The CDR3 extends over 17 amino acids. Germline V gene data show CDR1 as MNHNS and CDR2 as SASEGT. CDR3 DNA: TGTGCCAGCAGCCCTCCGGGACTAGCGGTTCAGTCAGATACGCAGTATTTT. Protein sequence: CASSPPGLAVQSDTQYF.

The chain recombines TRBV20-1 with TRBJ2-4, with 7 nucleotides matching TRBD2. The assigned J gene may be wrong: the sequence end matches TRBJ2-7 better. The CDR3 sequence is 13 residues long. Germline assignment: CDR1 DFQATT and CDR2 SNEGSKA (reference sequence). This CDR3 is CSAIRGLAYEQYF. The CDR3 bases are TGCAGTGCTATTCGAGGACTAGCCTACGAGCAGTACTTC.

The gene calls are TRBV3-1 and TRBJ2-4; no reliable D call. Trimming pared 3 bases from V and 0 bases from J, leaving 15 bases between. CDR3 length equals 17 residues. Germline V CDR1 and CDR2: LGHDT, YNNKEL (reference sequence). This chain's CDR3 is CASSQHDLVIAKNIQYF. DNA of the CDR3: TGTGCCAGCAGCCAGCACGACTTAGTGATAGCCAAAAACATTCAGTACTTC. The variable domain in full, with the rest retrieved from reference TRBV3-1 and TRBJ2-4, is DTAVSQTPKYLVTQMGNDKSIKCEQNLGHDTMYWYKQDSKKFLKIMFSYNNKELIINETVPNRFSPKSPDKAHLNLHINSLELGDSAVYFCASSQHDLVIAKNIQYFGAGTRLSVL.

The gene calls are TRBV29-1 and TRBJ2-1; 13 positions agree with TRBD2. Germline loops: CDR1 SQVTM, CDR2 ANQGSEA. J gave up 8 bases and V 3 bases, and 13 bases lay outside the gene matches. The CDR3 has 17 amino acids. CDR3 sequence: CSVDRTSGSSLRDEQFF. In nucleotides, the CDR3 is TGCAGCGTTGACCGGACTAGCGGGAGCTCGTTGAGGGATGAGCAGTTCTTC.

The chain uses TRBV6-2 or TRBV6-3 and TRBJ2-3; 11 nucleotides align to TRBD1. This CDR3 is built from 16 residues. The germline CDR1 and CDR2 sequences are MNHEY and SVGEGT. V dropped 2 bases and J dropped 6; count of bases not matched to a gene: 7. The CDR3 spells CASSYRTGGVTDTQYF. As DNA, the CDR3 is TGTGCCAGCAGTTACCGGACAGGGGGCGTAACGGATACGCAGTATTTT.

The CDR3 region has the DNA TGTGCCATCAGTGAGGAGAGCGGGCTAGCGGGAGGCGGATTCCGGATGACCGGGGAGCTGTTTTTT. It yields the protein CAISEESGLAGGGFRMTGELFF. This sequence joins TRBV10-3 and TRBJ2-2; 11 bases are a match to TRBD2. Germline V CDR1 and CDR2: ENHRY, SYGVKD. After removal of 2 bases from V and 5 bases from J, the junction contained 22 bases not matched to a gene. This CDR3 has 22 residues.

The chain employs TRBV20-1 and TRBJ2-5; 8 bases agree with TRBD1. The CDR3 has 13 residues. Trimming cost V 6 bases and J 11 bases; bases outside gene matches: 14. In germline, CDR1 is DFQATT, CDR2 SNEGSKA (reference sequence). Here the CDR3 DNA reads TGCAGTGCCCAGTTCCCAGGGGGCGGGGAGCAGTACTTC. It is translated as CSAQFPGGGEQYF.